The subject of this entry is one T cell receptor (beta chain). Germline-derived CDR1 and CDR2 are SGHRS and YFSETQ. J gave up 4 bases and V 1 base, and 7 bases lay outside the gene matches. The CDR3 runs to 16 residues. The sample originates from a study of blood T cell repertoires in COVID-19. As handled by the study authors: Estimation of nucleated cell counts relied on the amplification of reference gene primers. Profiling relied on immunoSEQ multiplex PCR, and the TCRdb table lists in-frame clones only, not all of them. V and J calls and clone size are copied from that table; D and trimming were computed from the DNA. The sample has over 90,000 clones; approximately 90% are singletons.

V and J are TRBV5-1 and TRBJ2-1; 8 bases line up with TRBD2. Sequenced: peripheral blood. This clonotype was sampled from a man in his fifties or sixties in a cohort sampled during active COVID-19. CDR3 sequence: CASSLLAGGLYNEQFF. CDR3 nucleotide sequence: TGCGCCAGCAGCTTGCTGGCGGGGGGACTATACAATGAGCAGTTCTTC. The full variable domain, its missing parts supplied by reference TRBV5-1 and TRBJ2-1, is KAGVTQTPRYLIKTRGQQVTLSCSPISGHRSVSWYQQTPGQGLQFLFEYFSETQRNKGNFPGRFSGRQFSNSRSEMNVSTLELGDSALYLCASSLLAGGLYNEQFFGPGTRLTVL.